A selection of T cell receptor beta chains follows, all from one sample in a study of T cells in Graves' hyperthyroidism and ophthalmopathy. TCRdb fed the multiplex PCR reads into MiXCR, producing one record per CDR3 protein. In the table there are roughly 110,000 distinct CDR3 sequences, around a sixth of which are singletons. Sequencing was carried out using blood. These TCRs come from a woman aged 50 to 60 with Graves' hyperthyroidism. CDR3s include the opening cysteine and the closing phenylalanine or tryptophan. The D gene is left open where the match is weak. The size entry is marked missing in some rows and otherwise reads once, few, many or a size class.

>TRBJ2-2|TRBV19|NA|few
CASSIGGTTGELFF
TGTGCCAGTAGTATAGGAGGGACTACCGGGGAGCTGTTTTTT
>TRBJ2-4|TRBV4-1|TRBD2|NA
CASSPRGGALESIQYF
TGCGCCAGCAGCCCGCGGGGAGGGGCTCTAGAAAGCATTCAGTACTTC
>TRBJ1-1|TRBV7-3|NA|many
CASSLHSTGTEAFF
TGTGCCAGCAGCCTCCACTCCACAGGCACTGAAGCTTTCTTT
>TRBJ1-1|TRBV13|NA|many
CASDGGRRRAMNTEAFF
TGTGCCAGCGATGGGGGACGCAGGAGGGCCATGAACACTGAAGCTTTCTTT
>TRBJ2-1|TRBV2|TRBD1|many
CASRRRTGSSYNEQFF
TGTGCCAGCAGACGTAGGACAGGGAGCTCCTACAATGAGCAGTTCTTC
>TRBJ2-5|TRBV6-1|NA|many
CASSPGAIQETQYF
TGTGCCAGCAGCCCCGGGGCGATCCAAGAGACCCAGTACTTC
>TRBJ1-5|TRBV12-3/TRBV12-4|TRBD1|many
CASSFWDRHSNQPQHF
TGTGCCAGCAGTTTTTGGGACAGACATAGCAATCAGCCCCAGCATTTT
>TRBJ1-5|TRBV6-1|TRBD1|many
CASRAGTGPHQPQHF
TGTGCCAGCAGAGCCGGGACAGGGCCTCATCAGCCCCAGCATTTT
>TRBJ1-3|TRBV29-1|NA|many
CSAWGEGSGNTIYF
TGCAGCGCGTGGGGGGAAGGCTCTGGAAACACCATATATTTT
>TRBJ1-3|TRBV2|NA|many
CASSSSVSGNTIYF
TGTGCCAGCAGTTCTTCCGTCTCTGGAAACACCATATATTTT
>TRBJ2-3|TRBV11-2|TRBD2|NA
CASSLVGTSVTDTQYF
TGTGCCAGCAGCTTAGTGGGGACTAGCGTCACAGATACGCAGTATTTT
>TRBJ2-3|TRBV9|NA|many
CASSVDPGATDTQYF
TGTGCCAGCAGCGTAGATCCGGGGGCGACAGATACGCAGTATTTT
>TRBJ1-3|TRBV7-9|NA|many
CASRLGAGGNTIYF
TGTGCCAGCAGACTCGGGGCGGGAGGAAACACCATATATTTT
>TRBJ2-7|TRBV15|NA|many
CATSLRNSYEQYF
TGTGCCACCAGCCTTCGGAACTCCTACGAGCAGTACTTC
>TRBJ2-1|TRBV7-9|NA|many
CASSPAGGVYNEQFF
TGTGCCAGCAGTCCCGCTGGGGGAGTCTACAATGAGCAGTTCTTC
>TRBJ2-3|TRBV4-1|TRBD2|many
CASSHAFGTSGDTQYF
TGCGCCAGCAGCCACGCCTTCGGGACTAGCGGAGATACGCAGTATTTT